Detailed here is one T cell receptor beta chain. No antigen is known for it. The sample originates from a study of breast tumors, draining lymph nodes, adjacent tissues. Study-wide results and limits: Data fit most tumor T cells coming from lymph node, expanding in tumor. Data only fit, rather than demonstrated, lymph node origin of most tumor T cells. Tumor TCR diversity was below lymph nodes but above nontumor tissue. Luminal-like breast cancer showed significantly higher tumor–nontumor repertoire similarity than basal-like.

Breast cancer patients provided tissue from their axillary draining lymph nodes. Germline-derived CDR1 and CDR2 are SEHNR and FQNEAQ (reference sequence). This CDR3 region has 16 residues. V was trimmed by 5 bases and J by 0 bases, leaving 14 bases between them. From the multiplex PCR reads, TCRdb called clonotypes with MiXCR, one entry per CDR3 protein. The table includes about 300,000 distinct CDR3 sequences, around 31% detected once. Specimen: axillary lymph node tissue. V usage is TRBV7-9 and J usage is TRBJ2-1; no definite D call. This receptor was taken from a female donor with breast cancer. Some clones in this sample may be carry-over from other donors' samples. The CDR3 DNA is TGTGCCAGCAGCCCCTTCCCACTGTGCTCCTACAATGAGCAGTTCTTC. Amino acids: CASSPFPLCSYNEQFF.